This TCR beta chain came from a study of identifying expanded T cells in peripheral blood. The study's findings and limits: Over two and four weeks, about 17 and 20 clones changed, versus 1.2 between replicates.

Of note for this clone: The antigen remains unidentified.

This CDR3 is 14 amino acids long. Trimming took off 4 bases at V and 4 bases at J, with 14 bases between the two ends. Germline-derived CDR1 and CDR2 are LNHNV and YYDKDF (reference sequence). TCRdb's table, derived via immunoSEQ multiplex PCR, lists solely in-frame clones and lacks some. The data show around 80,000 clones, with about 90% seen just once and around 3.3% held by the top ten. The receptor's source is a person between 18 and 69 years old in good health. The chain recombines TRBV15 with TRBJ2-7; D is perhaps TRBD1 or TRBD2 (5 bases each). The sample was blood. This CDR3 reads CATSTSRELYEQYF. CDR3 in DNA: TGTGCCACCAGCACCAGCAGGGAGTTATACGAGCAGTACTTC. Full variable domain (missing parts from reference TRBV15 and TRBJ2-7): DAMVIQNPRYQVTQFGKPVTLSCSQTLNHNVMYWYQQKSSQAPKLLFHYYDKDFNNEADTPDNFQSRRPNTSFCFLDIRSPGLGDTAMYLCATSTSRELYEQYFGPGTRLTVT.